Listed here is a single TCR beta chain. This record belongs to a study of a mutant IDH1 vaccine in newly diagnosed glioma. V lost 6 bases to trimming and J lost 4 bases, with 10 bases between them. Per germline, CDR1 SNHLY and CDR2 FYNNEI. The CDR3 is 13 amino acids. Profiling relied on immunoSEQ multiplex PCR, and the TCRdb table lists in-frame clones only, not all of them. The table records over 55,000 clones, about four fifths of them present only once. Regarding time point: baseline, week 1 (first vaccination visit). Treatment of the sample: pre-vaccination baseline after standard-of-care therapy. The TCR originated in a woman aged 18-29 years with glioma. Some clones in this sample may be carry-over from other donors' samples. The sequencing used peripheral blood mononuclear cells (PBMCs), collected from a glioma patient treated with radiotherapy, temozolomide or both. V gene TRBV2 combines with J gene TRBJ1-5; no reliable D call. CDR3 protein: CASSAEVNQPQHF. As DNA, the CDR3 is TGTGCCAGCAGCGCAGAGGTAAATCAGCCCCAGCATTTT.